These 24 T cell receptor beta chains were sequenced from one sample in a study of T cell repertoires in cytomegalovirus infection. TCRdb processed the reads anew with MiXCR; each CDR3 protein has one entry. Here the sample spans 150,000 to 200,000 distinct CDR3 sequences, over 25% being singletons. What was sequenced was PBMCs. These receptors all stem from a human donor in good health (CMV status not recorded). Some clones in this sample may be carry-over from other donors' samples.

This rearrangement joins TRBV28 to TRBJ1-5, with D perhaps TRBD1 (5 bases). Trimming took 0 bases from V and 4 from J, leaving 16 bases between them. The CDR3 is made up of 17 amino acids. Per the germline V gene, CDR1 is MDHEN and CDR2 is SYDVKM. DNA of the CDR3: TGTGCCAGCAGTTTATGGTCGGGCCAGGGTGGGAATCAGCCCCAGCATTTT. Protein: CASSLWSGQGGNQPQHF. Using reference TRBV28 and TRBJ1-5 for the parts outside the CDR3, the full variable domain is DVKVTQSSRYLVKRTGEKVFLECVQDMDHENMFWYRQDPGLGLRLIYFSYDVKMKEKGDIPEGYSVSREKKERFSLILESASTNQTSMYLCASSLWSGQGGNQPQHFGDGTRLSIL.

The V call is TRBV20-1, the J call TRBJ1-1; D is unclear. There are 13 residues in the CDR3. V was shortened by 1 base and J by 4 bases, with 10 bases between the two germline ends. The germline V gene encodes CDR1 DFQATT and CDR2 SNEGSKA (reference sequence). Here the CDR3 DNA reads TGCAGTGCTAGAGGTACGGTAGGCACTGAAGCTTTCTTT. Its protein is CSARGTVGTEAFF.

This clonotype came up a few times. The chain uses TRBV11-2 and TRBJ2-7, with unresolved D. This CDR3 is 15 amino acids long. Germline V gene data show CDR1 as SGHAT and CDR2 as FQNNGV. The V end lost 0 bases, the J end lost 0 bases, and 9 bases lay between the germline ends. The CDR3 here is CASSLDTQSSYEQYF. Written as DNA, the CDR3 is TGTGCCAGCAGCTTAGATACTCAGAGCTCCTACGAGCAGTACTTC.

V gene TRBV7-9 combines with J gene TRBJ2-7, with unresolved D. V lost 2 bases, J lost 5 bases, and 10 bases lay in between. The length of the CDR3 is 13 residues. Germline V gene data show CDR1 as SEHNR and CDR2 as FQNEAQ (reference sequence). The CDR3 DNA reads as TGTGCCAGCAGCTTACAATCACGGGACGAGCAGTACTTC. It is translated as CASSLQSRDEQYF.

The V gene is TRBV2, the J gene TRBJ1-5; D is ambiguous. Germline loops: CDR1 SNHLY, CDR2 FYNNEI. The CDR3 loop spans 12 amino acids. Trimming shortened V by 0 bases and J by 7 bases, and 4 bases separated the two germline ends. The CDR3 nucleotides read TGTGCCAGCAGTGAAGCCATACAGCCCCAGCATTTT. Its protein product is CASSEAIQPQHF.

This clonotype was seen only a few times. This chain uses TRBV7-9 with TRBJ2-7; D gene uncertain. V was shortened by 1 base and J by 5 bases, with 9 bases between the two germline ends. The germline gives CDR1 SEHNR, CDR2 FQNEAQ (reference sequence). CDR3 length equals 13 residues. In DNA form, the CDR3 reads TGTGCCAGCAGCTTAGTAGGTGAAGACGAGCAGTACTTC. Translation gives CASSLVGEDEQYF. Supplemented by reference TRBV7-9 and TRBJ2-7, the full variable domain reads DTGVSQNPRHKITKRGQNVTFRCDPISEHNRLYWYRQTLGQGPEFLTYFQNEAQLEKSRLLSDRFSAERPKGSFSTLEIQRTEQGDSAMYLCASSLVGEDEQYFGPGTRLTVT.

The chain couples TRBV5-1 to TRBJ2-5, with D maybe TRBD2 (6 bases). Germline V gene lookup returns CDR1 SGHRS and CDR2 YFSETQ. CDR3 length equals 16 residues. Trimming shortened V by 4 bases and J by 4 bases, and 20 bases separated the two germline ends. The CDR3 DNA reads as TGCGCCAGCAGCCCTAACGCCGGGACTGGGGCAGAGACCCAGTACTTC. Amino acid sequence: CASSPNAGTGAETQYF.

The rearrangement joins TRBV5-4 to TRBJ2-4; D may match TRBD1 or TRBD2 (5 bases each). Per the germline V gene, CDR1 is SGHNT and CDR2 is YYREEE (reference sequence). Trimming removed 2 bases from V and 7 bases from J, with 10 bases in between. The CDR3 runs 13 residues. The DNA for the CDR3 is TGTGCCAGCAGCTTTGAGGGACGGAACATTCAGTACTTC. It codes for CASSFEGRNIQYF.

V is TRBV12-3 or TRBV12-4 and J is TRBJ2-4; 8 bases are a match to TRBD1. CDR3 size: 13 residues. With 6 bases clipped from V and 7 bases from J, the junction kept 5 bases outside the gene matches. The CDR3 DNA reads as TGTGCCAGCAGCTTACAGGGGGAGAACATTCAGTACTTC. Its protein is CASSLQGENIQYF.

This clonotype was seen once. The chain uses TRBV18 and TRBJ2-3; D is undetermined. Trimming cost V 3 bases and J 0 bases, with 13 bases left between them. CDR1 is KGHSH and CDR2 is LQKENI in the germline V gene. CDR3 length: 16 amino acids. The CDR3 DNA follows: TGTGCCAGCTCACCTGTCCCCCGGCCTAGCACAGATACGCAGTATTTT. Amino acid sequence: CASSPVPRPSTDTQYF.

The sample holds many counts of this clonotype. The genes are TRBV4-3 and TRBJ1-5, with 10 bases identical to TRBD1. Germline loops: CDR1 LGHNA, CDR2 YSLEER. V gave up 0 bases and J gave up 0 bases; unmatched junction bases: 11. This CDR3 has 20 residues. The CDR3 here is CASSQDLGTGVINSNQPQHF. The CDR3 nucleotides read TGCGCCAGCAGCCAAGATCTCGGGACAGGGGTCATTAATAGCAATCAGCCCCAGCATTTT.

The chain recombines TRBV7-8 with TRBJ1-2; 12 bases align to TRBD1. V lost 1 base to trimming and J lost 3 bases; unmatched junction nucleotides: 3. Germline CDR1 SGHVS, CDR2 FQNEAQ. CDR3 size: 16 residues. DNA for the CDR3: TGTGCCAGCAGCTTAGAGGGGACAGGGGGCGACTATGGCTACACCTTC. As protein: CASSLEGTGGDYGYTF.

Only a few counts were recorded for this clonotype. The V call is TRBV4-1, the J call TRBJ2-6; 8 nucleotides match TRBD2. The CDR3 extends over 18 amino acids. In germline, CDR1 is MGHRA, CDR2 YSYEKL. The trim removed 2 bases at V and 4 bases at J, leaving 10 bases unmatched. The CDR3, as DNA: TGCGCCAGCAGCCAATCACCGGGGGGGCAAGGAGGGGCCAACGTCCTGACTTTC. It yields the protein CASSQSPGGQGGANVLTF.

This clonotype was observed at least ten times. The chain's CDR3 is CASSLYAGGTDTQYF. The CDR3 DNA sequence: TGTGCCAGCAGCTTATACGCGGGAGGGACAGATACGCAGTATTTT. The genes are TRBV7-2 and TRBJ2-3; 9 nucleotides agree with TRBD2. The CDR3 consists of 15 residues. CDR1 and CDR2 (germline): SGHTA, FQGNSA. After removal of 2 bases from V and 3 bases from J, the junction contained 3 bases not matched to a gene.

This clonotype was observed a handful of times. J is TRBJ1-1 and V is TRBV20-1; no definite D call. V was trimmed by 1 base and J by 4 bases, leaving 4 bases between them. The CDR3 contains 11 residues. Germline V CDR1 and CDR2: DFQATT, SNEGSKA (reference sequence). CDR3 sequence reads: CSARGVTEAFF. CDR3 bases: TGCAGTGCTAGAGGGGTCACTGAAGCTTTCTTT.

This clonotype was picked up many times. The chain has TRBV7-3 and TRBJ2-3; 8 bases map to TRBD2. Unmatched junction bases numbered 5, after V lost 5 bases and J lost 1 base. This CDR3 region has 15 residues. Per germline, CDR1 SGHTA and CDR2 FQGTGA. The CDR3 DNA reads TGTGCCAGCAGCCTGCAAGCGGGGGGCACAGATACGCAGTATTTT. Protein sequence: CASSLQAGGTDTQYF. Full variable domain (remainder filled in from reference TRBV7-3 and TRBJ2-3): GAGVSQTPSNKVTEKGKYVELRCDPISGHTALYWYRQSLGQGPEFLIYFQGTGAADDSGLPNDRFFAVRPEGSVSTLKIQRTERGDSAVYLCASSLQAGGTDTQYFGPGTRLTVL.

The V gene is TRBV7-2, the J gene TRBJ2-7, with 10 bases that match TRBD2. The V gene end was trimmed by 5 bases and the J gene end by 2 bases; junction bases not matched to a gene: 3. The CDR3 loop spans 14 amino acids. CDR1 and CDR2 from the germline V gene are SGHTA and FQGNSA. Here the CDR3 DNA reads TGTGCCAGCAGCCTCACTAGCGGGGCCTACGAGCAGTACTTC. Protein sequence: CASSLTSGAYEQYF.

This clonotype came up a few times. The V call is TRBV2, the J call TRBJ2-1; 10 bases are shared with TRBD2. The V and J ends lost 1 base and 10 bases, in that order; junction bases with no gene match: 4. This CDR3 contains 14 residues. In germline, CDR1 is SNHLY, CDR2 FYNNEI. CDR3 bases: TGTGCCAGCAGTGAAGGGGGACTAGCGTGGGAGCAGTTCTTC. Encoded protein: CASSEGGLAWEQFF.

The chain joins TRBV6-6 to TRBJ2-7, with D tentatively TRBD1 (6 bases). Germline-derived CDR1 and CDR2 are MNHNY and SVGAGI (reference sequence). The CDR3 is made up of 13 amino acids. V was cut by 6 bases and J by 1 base, with 10 bases left in between. Here the CDR3 DNA reads TGTGCCAGCAGCACACAGGGTTCCTACGAGCAGTACTTC. Protein product: CASSTQGSYEQYF.

The chain joins TRBV19 to TRBJ2-7; D might be TRBD2 (6 bases). The CDR3 has 14 amino acids. V was shortened by 5 bases and J by 4 bases, with 15 bases between the two germline ends. Germline CDR1 and CDR2: LNHDA and SQIVND (reference sequence). The CDR3, as DNA: TGTGCCAGTAGTCCCCGGGACTCACCGTACGAGCAGTACTTC. This gives the protein CASSPRDSPYEQYF.

The sample holds many counts of this clonotype. This chain uses TRBV7-8 with TRBJ2-7; D is tentatively TRBD1 or TRBD2 (5 bases each). The CDR3 contains 16 residues. The germline V gene encodes CDR1 SGHVS and CDR2 FQNEAQ. V was cut by 1 base and J by 2 bases, with 15 bases left in between. The CDR3: CASSLGGARAPYEQYF. The CDR3 nucleotides read TGTGCCAGCAGCTTAGGAGGGGCTAGGGCCCCCTACGAGCAGTACTTC.

This clonotype was counted between two and nine times. The V and J genes are TRBV7-3 and TRBJ2-2; D is ambiguous. Germline CDR1 is SGHTA and CDR2 is FQGTGA. The CDR3 runs to 15 residues. V was cut by 6 bases and J by 0 bases, with 11 bases left in between. In nucleotides, the CDR3 is TGTGCCAGCAGAACGGACGCCTCGAACACCGGGGAGCTGTTTTTT. Amino acids: CASRTDASNTGELFF.

A single count supports this clonotype. V gene TRBV5-5 combines with J gene TRBJ1-6, with unresolved D. In germline, CDR1 is SGHKS, CDR2 YYEKEE (reference sequence). Trimming removed 3 bases at V and 3 bases at J, with 10 bases between. This CDR3 contains 15 residues. CDR3 in DNA: TGTGCCAGCAGCTCTACGGGGAACTATAATTCACCCCTCCACTTT. Translating it yields CASSSTGNYNSPLHF.

The sample holds a few counts of this clonotype. The chain joins TRBV7-9 to TRBJ1-1; no definite D call. Trimming removed 8 bases from V and 1 base from J, with 11 bases in between. This CDR3 has 13 residues. Looked up from germline, CDR1 is SEHNR and CDR2 is FQNEAQ (reference sequence). CDR3 nucleotide sequence: TGTGCCAGCGCCTTATCCCAGAACACTGAAGCTTTCTTT. Its protein is CASALSQNTEAFF.